This T cell receptor (beta chain) emerged from a study of CD8+ T cells in alopecia areata. Study-level background: Percent of scalp involved defined treated patients' severity scores.

Germline CDR1 reads MNHEY; CDR2 reads SMNVEV (reference sequence). The CDR3 length is 13 residues. The ends lost 2 bases at V and 5 bases at J; junction bases unmatched: 1. Described treatment: oral pan-JAK inhibitor, 5-10 mg twice daily. General study results and limits: Tofacitinib significantly lowered scalp clonality and expanded CD8+ clones among the top 100. Patients showed less clear TCR sequence sharing than mice, possibly partly because of HLA diversity.

Extraction and reverse transcription of RNA yielded cDNA as the sequencing template. Clones were read by immunoSEQ multiplex PCR, and TCRdb kept only the in-frame ones, dropping some. The sample has some 110,000 clones, approximately 59% seen once. Points on this clone: Its matching antigen is unknown.

The input for sequencing was CD8+ T cells sorted from blood, taken at week 4, from a patient treated with tofacitinib. This chain joins TRBV27 and TRBJ2-5; 8 bases map to TRBD1. The receptor comes from a human donor with alopecia areata. The CDR3 sequence: CASSLAGGETQYF. In nucleotides, the CDR3 is TGTGCCAGCAGTTTAGCAGGGGGCGAGACCCAGTACTTC.